This passage covers 22 T cell receptor beta chains from one sample sequenced in a study of blood T cell repertoires in COVID-19. TCRdb keeps only in-frame clones here, not all; method: immunoSEQ multiplex PCR. The data hold roughly 700,000 clones, with about 90% observed a single time. Sequencing input: peripheral blood. These TCRs come from a woman younger than 30 with acute or convalescent COVID-19.

The chain has TRBV6-5 and TRBJ2-7, with 8 bases aligning to TRBD1. Unmatched junction bases numbered 7, after V lost 7 bases and J lost 2 bases. Germline V gene data show CDR1 as MNHEY and CDR2 as SVGAGI. This CDR3 has 14 amino acids. The CDR3 coding sequence is TGTGCCAGCACCCCCCGGACAGGGCCCTACGAGCAGTACTTC. Translating gives CASTPRTGPYEQYF.

This chain uses TRBV13 with TRBJ1-1; the D is unclear. Germline values: CDR1 PRHDT, CDR2 FYEKMQ (reference sequence). The length of the CDR3 is 11 residues. Trimming removed 4 bases at V and 7 bases at J, with 7 bases between. CDR3 DNA sequence: TGTGCCAGCAGCTCCACAGTTGAAGCTTTCTTT. Protein product: CASSSTVEAFF.

In regard to this clone: The same CDR3 is also encoded by other DNA sequences in this sample. V and J are TRBV27 and TRBJ2-7, with 9 bases that match TRBD1. J was trimmed by 4 bases and V by 5 bases; bases with no gene match: 3. The length of the CDR3 is 13 residues. In germline, CDR1 is MNHEY, CDR2 SMNVEV (reference sequence). The CDR3 region has the DNA TGTGCCAGCAGTCCCGGGACAGGGTACGAGCAGTACTTC. Translating it yields CASSPGTGYEQYF.

The chain recombines TRBV5-4 with TRBJ2-7; 9 bases align to TRBD1. V shed 2 bases and J 4 bases; nucleotides not matched to a gene: 7. The CDR3 spans 15 residues. CDR1 is SGHNT and CDR2 is YYREEE in the germline V gene (reference sequence). DNA of the CDR3: TGTGCCAGCAGCTTAGCGGGGACAGGGATGTACGAGCAGTACTTC. Its translation is CASSLAGTGMYEQYF.

The CDR3 bases are TGTGCCAGCAGTTACTCGGGACTGTACCTTTGGACCGGGGAGCTGTTTTTT. Its protein product is CASSYSGLYLWTGELFF. This rearrangement joins TRBV6-2 or TRBV6-3 to TRBJ2-2; D is possibly TRBD2 (6 bases). The CDR3 is made up of 17 amino acids. CDR1 and CDR2 (germline): MNHEY, SVGEGT. The germline V and J ends were trimmed by 0 bases and 5 bases, with 16 bases remaining between them.

The CDR3 loop reads CASSPRTGVGANVLTF. The DNA of the CDR3 is TGTGCCAGCAGCCCGCGAACAGGGGTTGGGGCCAACGTCCTGACTTTC. This chain links TRBV7-2 with TRBJ2-6; 7 bases map to TRBD1. This CDR3 comprises 16 residues. In germline, CDR1 is SGHTA, CDR2 FQGNSA. V lost 5 bases, J lost 3 bases, and 7 bases stayed unmatched.

The chain is built from TRBV2 and TRBJ2-1; tentatively, D is TRBD2 (5 bases). There are 11 residues in the CDR3. CDR1 SNHLY and CDR2 FYNNEI come from the germline V gene. V gave up 6 bases and J gave up 12 bases, with 12 bases separating them. The CDR3 bases are TGTGCCAGCAGCGACGGGGTGGGGCAGTTCTTC. This sequence encodes CASSDGVGQFF.

The chain couples TRBV5-1 to TRBJ2-7; 8 bases are shared with TRBD1. J was trimmed by 2 bases and V by 2 bases; bases with no gene match: 6. Germline V gene data show CDR1 as SGHRS and CDR2 as YFSETQ. This CDR3 is 15 amino acids long. The chain's CDR3 is CASSFTGGTTYEQYF. CDR3 DNA: TGCGCCAGCAGCTTTACAGGGGGAACCACCTACGAGCAGTACTTC.

The rearrangement links TRBV4-1 to TRBJ1-5; D is perhaps TRBD1 (5 bases). V was pared by 0 bases and J by 0 bases, with 24 bases between. Germline lookup yields CDR1 MGHRA and CDR2 YSYEKL. The CDR3 is made up of 21 amino acids. DNA of the CDR3: TGCGCCAGCAGCCAAGATCCGTGGGTCCCCTCGGGGGTCGATAGCAATCAGCCCCAGCATTTT. As protein: CASSQDPWVPSGVDSNQPQHF.

The chain joins TRBV10-1 to TRBJ2-1; 11 positions match TRBD2. Germline assignment: CDR1 WNHNN and CDR2 SYGVQD (reference sequence). After removal of 5 bases from V and 2 bases from J, the junction contained 5 bases not matched to a gene. This CDR3 contains 16 residues. CDR3 protein: CASSLAGGGTYNEQFF. The CDR3 nucleotides are TGCGCCAGCAGTCTAGCGGGGGGAGGTACCTACAATGAGCAGTTCTTC.

The chain combines TRBV4-3 with TRBJ1-2, with D possibly being TRBD1 (5 bases). The CDR3 loop spans 15 amino acids. Germline V gene data show CDR1 as LGHNA and CDR2 as YSLEER. Trimming cost V 4 bases and J 1 base, with 13 bases left between them. The CDR3 is CASSRTLQGNYGYTF. CDR3 DNA: TGCGCCAGCAGCCGCACCCTCCAGGGTAACTATGGCTACACCTTC.

Of note for this clone: The CDR3 carries no conserved terminal phenylalanine or tryptophan, so it likely arises from a read error. The DNA is omitted, as the CDR3 cannot be located on it reliably, and the CDR3 follows TCRdb's listing. The chain carries TRBV7-2 and TRBJ1-2; TRBD1, the table's D call, lacks a check against the DNA. Germline CDR1 SGHTA, CDR2 FQGNSA. The CDR3 sequence runs 12 residues, both termini included. The chain's CDR3 is CASSLEGQGHTL.

The V and J genes are TRBV5-1 and TRBJ1-1, with a possible D match to TRBD1 (5 bases). V lost 1 base and J lost 3, with 16 bases in between. CDR3 size: 16 residues. CDR1 SGHRS and CDR2 YFSETQ come from the germline V gene. CDR3 DNA: TGCGCCAGCAGCTTGTTTGTTTGGGGGGAATACACTGAAGCTTTCTTT. This encodes CASSLFVWGEYTEAFF.

This rearrangement joins TRBV9 to TRBJ1-4; D gene unclear. Trimming shortened V by 4 bases and J by 0 bases, and 4 bases separated the two germline ends. This CDR3 spans 13 amino acids. Per the germline V gene, CDR1 is SGDLS and CDR2 is YYNGEE. CDR3 nucleotide sequence: TGTGCCAGCAGCTCCTCAACTAATGAAAAACTGTTTTTT. Translating gives CASSSSTNEKLFF.

The chain uses TRBV28 and TRBJ1-4, with TRBD1 matching 8 bases. CDR3 length equals 16 residues. CDR1 and CDR2 (germline): MDHEN, SYDVKM. The J segment lost 3 bases and the V segment lost 5 bases, leaving 8 bases of the junction unmatched. CDR3 bases: TGTGCCAGCAGTCTAAGGACAGGGTTTGCTAATGAAAAACTGTTTTTT. Translating it yields CASSLRTGFANEKLFF.

V and J are TRBV18 and TRBJ1-3; D not resolved. CDR1 is KGHSH and CDR2 is LQKENI in the germline V gene. V lost 4 bases to trimming and J lost 6 bases, with 16 bases between them. This CDR3 is built from 15 residues. CDR3 sequence: CASSRDPTPSNTIYF. In DNA, the CDR3 is TGTGCCAGCTCACGCGACCCGACACCCTCAAACACCATATATTTT.

The V call is TRBV7-8, the J call TRBJ1-1; TRBD1 is a possible D gene (6 bases). The CDR3 totals 11 residues. The ends were cut back, 3 bases at V and 8 bases at J, with 7 bases in the middle. Germline V gene lookup returns CDR1 SGHVS and CDR2 FQNEAQ. In nucleotides, the CDR3 is TGTGCCAGCAGCTTCGGACAGGAAGCTTTCTTT. Encoded protein: CASSFGQEAFF.

The chain links TRBV2 to TRBJ1-1; D remains unclear. This CDR3 region has 13 residues. CDR1 and CDR2 from the germline V gene are SNHLY and FYNNEI. CDR3 residues: CAQSAEMNTEAFF. The CDR3 nucleotides read TGTGCTCAGAGTGCGGAAATGAACACTGAAGCTTTCTTT.

This chain uses TRBV29-1 with TRBJ1-2, with D perhaps TRBD1 (6 bases). The ends were cut back, 7 bases at V and 5 bases at J, with 20 bases in the middle. Germline values: CDR1 SQVTM, CDR2 ANQGSEA. This CDR3 region has 14 residues. This CDR3 is CSASGQGTTYGYTF. The CDR3 bases are TGCAGCGCCTCCGGGCAGGGGACGACTTATGGCTACACCTTC.

The gene calls are TRBV28 and TRBJ2-2; 9 bases line up with TRBD1. Germline-derived CDR1 and CDR2 are MDHEN and SYDVKM. After removal of 5 bases from V and 5 bases from J, the junction contained 3 bases not matched to a gene. The CDR3 is 14 residues long. CDR3 DNA: TGTGCCAGCAGTGGGACAGGGAGGACCGGGGAGCTGTTTTTT. Amino acids: CASSGTGRTGELFF.

The V gene is TRBV19, the J gene TRBJ2-2; TRBD2 might be the D (5 bases). Germline assignment: CDR1 LNHDA and CDR2 SQIVND (reference sequence). The germline V and J ends were trimmed by 3 bases and 8 bases, with 10 bases remaining between them. The CDR3 is 13 amino acids. CDR3 DNA: TGTGCCAGTAGTATCGGAATAGCGGGGGAGCTGTTTTTT. Translation gives CASSIGIAGELFF.

This chain links TRBV19 with TRBJ1-5; 8 bases align to TRBD1. Looked up from germline, CDR1 is LNHDA and CDR2 is SQIVND (reference sequence). V lost 5 bases, J lost 7 bases, and 13 bases stayed unmatched. The length of the CDR3 is 16 residues. CDR3 residues: CASSSPDRGQGQPQHF. The CDR3 coding sequence is TGTGCCAGTAGTTCCCCCGACAGGGGCCAGGGCCAGCCCCAGCATTTT.